This T cell receptor beta chain originates from a study of beta chain features in type 1 diabetes. In the study overall: Examined across all samples were around 110,000,000 sorted cells.

With respect to this clone: The antigen is undetermined. The same CDR3 can be traced to other DNA sequences in this sample.

On average, the one heparinised blood draw given by each donor was 90 to 150 mL. Expressed TCRB transcripts were sequenced after all isolated RNA was converted to cDNA. Here immunoSEQ multiplex PCR was the method, and the copy in TCRdb shows in-frame clones only, minus some. The sample contains nearly 700,000 clones, about an eighth of which appear only once. Points from the study as a whole: TCRB CDR3 length was moderately but significantly reduced in all four CD4+ subsets of Type 1 diabetes patients. Sampled from patients, naive, central memory and Treg TCRB repertoires appeared more similar than those sampled from healthy donors. Insertion counts at VDJ junctions were lower in type 1 diabetes patients, who also showed more deletions there.

This receptor was obtained from a man aged 18 to 29 with type 1 diabetes. Sequences were obtained from naive CD4+ T cells from blood.

CDR3: CAWSVTVYGYTF. The CDR3 DNA reads TGTGCCTGGAGTGTGACAGTTTATGGCTACACCTTC. This chain connects TRBV30 to TRBJ1-2; D perhaps matches TRBD1 (5 bases). The germline V gene encodes CDR1 GTSNPN and CDR2 SVGIG (reference sequence). With 0 bases removed from V and 5 bases from J, the gap between germline ends came to 7 bases. CDR3 length equals 12 residues.